One and the same sample provided the 15 T cell receptor beta chains below, sequenced in a study of blood T cells in healthy people across ages. It was with a sample-barcoded 5' primer and a J-beta primer mix that a second PCR of about 7 to 12 cycles was run. TCRdb processed the 5' RACE reads anew with MiXCR; each CDR3 protein has one entry. The sample records about 380,000 distinct CDR3 sequences, more than 45% being singletons. The specimen sequenced was blood. These receptors originate from a man between 60 and 75 years old in good health.

This clonotype was detected only a few times. This rearrangement joins TRBV27 to TRBJ2-7; D unclear. From germline, CDR1 is MNHEY and CDR2 SMNVEV (reference sequence). This CDR3 region has 15 residues. The V and J ends lost 2 bases and 3 bases respectively, with 14 bases between them. The CDR3 coding sequence is TGTGCCAGCAGTTTAGACCCCACGGCGGACTACGAGCAGTACTTC. Its protein product is CASSLDPTADYEQYF.

This clonotype was seen only a few times. This chain connects TRBV20-1 to TRBJ1-6, with a possible D match to TRBD1 (5 bases). Deletions cut 5 bases from V and 7 bases from J, with 15 bases between. The CDR3 totals 14 residues. Per germline, CDR1 DFQATT and CDR2 SNEGSKA (reference sequence). The CDR3 DNA reads as TGCAGTGCTCGGCAGGGTCCCGACAATTCACCCCTCCACTTT. Translated, it gives CSARQGPDNSPLHF.

This clonotype occurred a few times. This CDR3 reads CASSLERASYEQYF. The CDR3 nucleotides read TGTGCCAGCAGCTTAGAACGGGCCTCCTACGAGCAGTACTTC. V gene TRBV11-2 combines with J gene TRBJ2-7; D is ambiguous. The V and J ends lost 0 bases and 0 bases respectively, with 6 bases between them. Germline V gene data show CDR1 as SGHAT and CDR2 as FQNNGV. The length of the CDR3 is 14 residues.

The V gene is TRBV11-2, the J gene TRBJ2-7, with D maybe TRBD2 (5 bases). This CDR3 is 16 amino acids long. Germline V lookup: CDR1 SGHAT, CDR2 FQNNGV. With 5 bases removed from V and 0 bases from J, the gap between germline ends came to 17 bases. The CDR3 reads CASSLSRTGTSYEQYF. As DNA, the CDR3 is TGTGCCAGCAGCCTATCCCGGACTGGTACCTCCTACGAGCAGTACTTC.

J is TRBJ2-1 and V is TRBV13; 9 bases fit TRBD2. The germline V gene has CDR1 PRHDT and CDR2 FYEKMQ (reference sequence). V lost 5 bases and J lost 7; bases outside the gene matches: 9. The CDR3 sequence is 15 residues long. CDR3 nucleotide sequence: TGTGCCAGCAGCCGGGTAGGACTAGCGATGAATGAGCAGTTCTTC. Its translation: CASSRVGLAMNEQFF.

The chain has TRBV28 and TRBJ1-2; D not certain. V was shortened by 9 bases and J by 0 bases, with 17 bases between the two germline ends. The CDR3 totals 15 residues. In germline, CDR1 is MDHEN, CDR2 SYDVKM. CDR3 residues: CASTDFLYPNYGYTF. The CDR3 nucleotides read TGTGCCAGTACCGACTTTCTATATCCTAACTATGGCTACACCTTC.

The CDR3 nucleotides read TGTGCCAGCAGTTACTCCGGGGGTCGTTACGAGCAGTACTTC. Translation: CASSYSGGRYEQYF. The genes are TRBV6-2 or TRBV6-3 and TRBJ2-5; TRBD2 might be the D (6 bases). The J call may be wrong; the DNA end is better matched by TRBJ2-7. The germline gives CDR1 MNHEY, CDR2 SVGEGT. CDR3 size: 14 residues.

The CDR3 nucleotides are TGCGCCAGCAGCTACAGGGACAGTCAAAACATTCAGTACTTC. Translation gives CASSYRDSQNIQYF. The genes are TRBV5-1 and TRBJ2-4, with 7 bases aligning to TRBD1. Per germline, CDR1 SGHRS and CDR2 YFSETQ. This CDR3 contains 14 residues. V was pared by 3 bases and J by 5 bases, with 5 bases of the junction left unmatched.

The chain carries TRBV7-8 and TRBJ2-3; D gene unclear. CDR1 and CDR2 (germline): SGHVS, FQNEAQ. Trimming pared 5 bases from V and 6 bases from J, leaving 12 bases between. The CDR3 extends over 13 amino acids. The CDR3 sequence is CASSARTYDTQYF. The DNA for the CDR3 is TGTGCCAGCAGCGCCCGGACGTATGATACGCAGTATTTT.

This clonotype was detected ten times or more. The J gene is TRBJ2-5, the V gene TRBV14, with a tentative D call TRBD2 (5 bases). V was cut by 1 base and J by 5 bases, with 14 bases left in between. Germline CDR1 SGHDN, CDR2 FVKESK. CDR3 length equals 15 residues. The CDR3 loop reads CASSQGDYPAETQYF. The DNA for the CDR3 is TGTGCCAGCAGCCAAGGAGACTACCCCGCCGAGACCCAGTACTTC.

This chain uses TRBV5-1 with TRBJ1-2, with 8 bases identical to TRBD1. Germline CDR1 and CDR2: SGHRS and YFSETQ. The trim removed 5 bases at V and 8 bases at J, leaving 11 bases unmatched. The CDR3 is 14 residues long. Here the CDR3 DNA reads TGCGCCAGCAGTCCCGGACAGGGCAAAGGGGGCTACACCTTC. This translates into CASSPGQGKGGYTF.

The gene calls are TRBV6-6 and TRBJ2-7, with 7 bases that match TRBD1. Germline CDR1 MNHNY, CDR2 SVGAGI (reference sequence). V was pared by 6 bases and J by 0 bases, with 5 bases of the junction left unmatched. The CDR3 contains 14 residues. The CDR3 DNA reads as TGTGCCAGCAGGTCGACAGGGAGCTCCTACGAGCAGTACTTC. As protein: CASRSTGSSYEQYF.

The chain carries TRBV29-1 and TRBJ2-1; 8 bases fit TRBD2. The germline gives CDR1 SQVTM, CDR2 ANQGSEA. V lost 4 bases and J lost 9; bases outside the gene matches: 8. The CDR3 has 13 amino acids. DNA for the CDR3: TGCAGCGTTGGCGGGGGGTTCACCCTTGAGCAGTTCTTC. It specifies CSVGGGFTLEQFF.

In its sample, this clonotype was seen a few times. The genes are TRBV7-9 and TRBJ1-2, with D uncertain. This CDR3 spans 14 amino acids. V was pared by 4 bases and J by 2 bases, with 11 bases between. Germline CDR1 reads SEHNR; CDR2 reads FQNEAQ (reference sequence). CDR3 sequence reads: CASSSLRDNYGYTF. In nucleotides, the CDR3 is TGTGCCAGCAGCTCCCTGAGAGACAACTATGGCTACACCTTC.

CDR3 in amino acids: CSALDRSSYNEQFF. In nucleotides, the CDR3 is TGCAGTGCCCTAGACAGGAGCTCCTACAATGAGCAGTTCTTC. J is TRBJ2-1 and V is TRBV20-1, with D perhaps TRBD1 (6 bases). Between the trimmed V and J ends, which lost 6 bases and 0 bases, there was a span of 12 bases. CDR3 length: 14 residues. Looked up from germline, CDR1 is DFQATT and CDR2 is SNEGSKA (reference sequence).